This T cell receptor (beta chain) originates from a study of monozygotic twins with inflammatory bowel disease. Findings of the study overall: Relative to healthy twins, IBD patients had fewer clonotypes in common with others, a gap that was especially apparent with disease activity.

In germline, CDR1 is SGHDN, CDR2 FVKESK. The length of the CDR3 is 13 residues. TCRdb processed the 5' RACE reads again and assigns one entry to each CDR3 protein, with no DNA. Recorded for this sample: under 150,000 distinct CDR3 sequences. Notes on this clonotype: As yet, its antigen is unknown.

Sequenced material: blood. The V call is TRBV14, the J call TRBJ1-2. This clonotype was sampled from a human donor with ulcerative colitis or Crohn's disease, or a healthy co-twin of an affected twin (not recorded which). CDR3 amino acids: CASSPERLYGYTF.